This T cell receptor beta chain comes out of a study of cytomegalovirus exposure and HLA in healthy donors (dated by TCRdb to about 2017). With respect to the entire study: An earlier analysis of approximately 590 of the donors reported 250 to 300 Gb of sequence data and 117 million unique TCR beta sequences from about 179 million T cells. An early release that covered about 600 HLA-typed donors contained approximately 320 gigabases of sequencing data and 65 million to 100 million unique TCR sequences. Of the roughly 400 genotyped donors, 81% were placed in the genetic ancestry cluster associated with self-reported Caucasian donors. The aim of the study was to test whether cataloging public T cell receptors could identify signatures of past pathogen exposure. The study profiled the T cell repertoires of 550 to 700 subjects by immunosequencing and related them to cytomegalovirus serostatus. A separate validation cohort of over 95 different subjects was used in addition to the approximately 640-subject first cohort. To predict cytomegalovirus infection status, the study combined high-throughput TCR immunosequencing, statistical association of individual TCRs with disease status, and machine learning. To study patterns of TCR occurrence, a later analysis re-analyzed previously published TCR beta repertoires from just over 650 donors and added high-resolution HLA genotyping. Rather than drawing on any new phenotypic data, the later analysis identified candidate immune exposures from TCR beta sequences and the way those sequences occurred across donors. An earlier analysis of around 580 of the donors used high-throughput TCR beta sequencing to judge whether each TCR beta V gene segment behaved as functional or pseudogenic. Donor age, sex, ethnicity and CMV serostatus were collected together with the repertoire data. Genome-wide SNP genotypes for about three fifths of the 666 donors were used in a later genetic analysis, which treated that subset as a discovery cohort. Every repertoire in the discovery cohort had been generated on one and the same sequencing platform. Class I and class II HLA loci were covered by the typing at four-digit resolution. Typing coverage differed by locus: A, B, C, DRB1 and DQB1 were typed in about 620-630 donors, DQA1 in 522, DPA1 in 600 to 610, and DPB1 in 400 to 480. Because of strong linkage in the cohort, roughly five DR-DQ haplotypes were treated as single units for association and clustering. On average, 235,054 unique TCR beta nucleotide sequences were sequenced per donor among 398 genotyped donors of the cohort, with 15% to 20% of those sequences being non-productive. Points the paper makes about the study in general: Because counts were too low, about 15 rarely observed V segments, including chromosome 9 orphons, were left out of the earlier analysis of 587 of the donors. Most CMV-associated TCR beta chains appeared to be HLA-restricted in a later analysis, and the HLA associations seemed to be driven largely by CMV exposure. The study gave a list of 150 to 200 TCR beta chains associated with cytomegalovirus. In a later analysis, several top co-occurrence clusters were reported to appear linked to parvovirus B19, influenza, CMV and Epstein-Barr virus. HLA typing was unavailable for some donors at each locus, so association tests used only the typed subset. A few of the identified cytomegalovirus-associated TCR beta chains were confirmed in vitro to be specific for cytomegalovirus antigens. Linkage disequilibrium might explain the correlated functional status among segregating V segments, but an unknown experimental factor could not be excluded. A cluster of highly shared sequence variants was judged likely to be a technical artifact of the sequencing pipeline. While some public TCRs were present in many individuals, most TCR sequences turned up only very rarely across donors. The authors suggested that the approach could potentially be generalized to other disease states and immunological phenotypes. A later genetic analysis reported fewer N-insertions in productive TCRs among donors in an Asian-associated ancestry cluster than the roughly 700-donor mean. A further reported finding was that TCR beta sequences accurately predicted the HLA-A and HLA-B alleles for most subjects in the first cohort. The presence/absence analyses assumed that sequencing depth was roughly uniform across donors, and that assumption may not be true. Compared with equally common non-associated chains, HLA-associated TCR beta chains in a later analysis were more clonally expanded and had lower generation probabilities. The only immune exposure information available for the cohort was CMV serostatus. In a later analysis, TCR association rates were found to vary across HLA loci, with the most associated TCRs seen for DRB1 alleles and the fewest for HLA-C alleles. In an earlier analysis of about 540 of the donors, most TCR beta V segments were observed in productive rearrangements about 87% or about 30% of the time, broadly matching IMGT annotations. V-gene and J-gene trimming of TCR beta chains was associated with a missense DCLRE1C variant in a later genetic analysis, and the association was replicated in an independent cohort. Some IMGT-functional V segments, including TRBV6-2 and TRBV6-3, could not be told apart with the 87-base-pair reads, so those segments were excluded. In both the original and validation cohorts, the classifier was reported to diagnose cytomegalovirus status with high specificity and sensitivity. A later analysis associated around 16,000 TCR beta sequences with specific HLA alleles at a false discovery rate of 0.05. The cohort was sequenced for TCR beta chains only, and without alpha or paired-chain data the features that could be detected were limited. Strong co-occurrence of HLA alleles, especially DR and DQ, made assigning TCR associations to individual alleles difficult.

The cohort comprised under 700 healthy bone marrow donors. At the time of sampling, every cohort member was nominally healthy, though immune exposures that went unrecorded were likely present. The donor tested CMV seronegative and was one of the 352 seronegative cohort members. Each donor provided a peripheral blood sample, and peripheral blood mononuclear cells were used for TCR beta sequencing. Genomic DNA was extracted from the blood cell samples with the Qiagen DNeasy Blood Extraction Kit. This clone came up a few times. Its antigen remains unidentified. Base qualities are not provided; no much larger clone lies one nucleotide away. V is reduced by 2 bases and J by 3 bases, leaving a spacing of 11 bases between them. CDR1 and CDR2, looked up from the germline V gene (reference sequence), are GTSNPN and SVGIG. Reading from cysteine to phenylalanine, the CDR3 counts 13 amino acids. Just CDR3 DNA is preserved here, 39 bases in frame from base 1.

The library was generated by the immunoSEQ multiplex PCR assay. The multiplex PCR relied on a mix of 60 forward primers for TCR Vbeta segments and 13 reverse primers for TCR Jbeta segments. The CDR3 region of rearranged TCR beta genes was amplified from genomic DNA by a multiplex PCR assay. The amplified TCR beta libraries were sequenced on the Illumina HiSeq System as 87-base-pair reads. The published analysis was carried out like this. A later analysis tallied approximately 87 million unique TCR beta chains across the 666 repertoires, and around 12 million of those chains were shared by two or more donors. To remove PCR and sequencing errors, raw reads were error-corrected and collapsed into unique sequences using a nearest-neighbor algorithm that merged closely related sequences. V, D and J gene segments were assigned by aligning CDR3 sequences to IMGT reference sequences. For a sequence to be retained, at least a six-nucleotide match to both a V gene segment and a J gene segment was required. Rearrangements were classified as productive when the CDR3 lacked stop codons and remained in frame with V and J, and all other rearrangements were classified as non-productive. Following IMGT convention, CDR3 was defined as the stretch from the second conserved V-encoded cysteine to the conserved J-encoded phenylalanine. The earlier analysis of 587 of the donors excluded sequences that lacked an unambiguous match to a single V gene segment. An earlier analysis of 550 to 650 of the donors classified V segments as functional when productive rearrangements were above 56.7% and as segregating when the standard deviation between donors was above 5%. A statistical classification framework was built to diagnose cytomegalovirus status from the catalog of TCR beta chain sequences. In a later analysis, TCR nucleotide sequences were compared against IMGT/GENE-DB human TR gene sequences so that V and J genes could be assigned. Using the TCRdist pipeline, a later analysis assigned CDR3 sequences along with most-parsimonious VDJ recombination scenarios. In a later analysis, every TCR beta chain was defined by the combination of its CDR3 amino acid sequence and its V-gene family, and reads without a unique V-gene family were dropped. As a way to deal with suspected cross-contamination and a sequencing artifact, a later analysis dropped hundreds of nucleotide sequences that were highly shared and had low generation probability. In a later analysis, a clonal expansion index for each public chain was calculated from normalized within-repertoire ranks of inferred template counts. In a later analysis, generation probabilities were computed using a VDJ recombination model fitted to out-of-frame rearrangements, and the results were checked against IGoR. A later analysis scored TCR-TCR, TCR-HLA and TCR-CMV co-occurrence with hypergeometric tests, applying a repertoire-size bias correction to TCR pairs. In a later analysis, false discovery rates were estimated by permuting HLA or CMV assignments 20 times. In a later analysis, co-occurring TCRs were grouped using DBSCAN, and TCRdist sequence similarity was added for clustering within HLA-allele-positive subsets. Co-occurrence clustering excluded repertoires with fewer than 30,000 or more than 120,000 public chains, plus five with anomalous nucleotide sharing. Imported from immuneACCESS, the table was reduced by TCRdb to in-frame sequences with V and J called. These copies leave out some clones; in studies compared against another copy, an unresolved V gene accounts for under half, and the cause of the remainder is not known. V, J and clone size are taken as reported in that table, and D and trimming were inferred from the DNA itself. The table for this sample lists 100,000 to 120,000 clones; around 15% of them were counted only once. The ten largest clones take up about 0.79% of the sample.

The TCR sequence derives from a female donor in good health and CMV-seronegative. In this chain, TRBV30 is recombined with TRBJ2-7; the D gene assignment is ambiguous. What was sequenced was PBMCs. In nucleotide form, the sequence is TGTGCCTGGAGTCGTAAGCTACTCTACGAGCAGTACTTC. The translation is CAWSRKLLYEQYF.